Below are 7 T cell receptor beta chains sequenced from a single sample in a study of T-cell memory formation after mild COVID-19. TCRdb reprocessed the 5' RACE reads with MiXCR, giving one entry per CDR3 protein. The table includes roughly 610,000 distinct CDR3 sequences, approximately 15% detected once. Sequenced material: PBMCs or a T cell subset sorted from them (not recorded which). These receptors came from an adult woman who had mild COVID-19 (a few samples of this study predate the infection). Cell type and time point are not known.

The chain recombines TRBV7-2 with TRBJ2-3; D unresolved. The CDR3 loop spans 15 amino acids. Germline values: CDR1 SGHTA, CDR2 FQGNSA. V was shortened by 3 bases and J by 2 bases, with 12 bases between the two germline ends. This CDR3 reads CASSFLRIPTDTQYF. In DNA, the CDR3 is TGTGCCAGCAGCTTTTTAAGGATACCCACAGATACGCAGTATTTT.

This clonotype has just a few counts. V and J are TRBV10-3 and TRBJ2-5; TRBD2 aligns across 9 bases. With V trimmed by 6 bases and J by 2 bases, 4 bases remained unmatched. Germline V gene sequence: CDR1 ENHRY, CDR2 SYGVKD. CDR3 length equals 14 residues. For the CDR3, the DNA is TGTGCCATCAGGGCTAGCGGGGAGCAAGAGACCCAGTACTTC. Translation: CAIRASGEQETQYF.

This chain uses TRBV7-9 with TRBJ2-5; possibly TRBD1 for D (6 bases). Germline V gene sequence: CDR1 SEHNR, CDR2 FQNEAQ (reference sequence). V was pared by 5 bases and J by 3 bases, with 13 bases between. The CDR3 spans 14 residues. The CDR3 coding sequence is TGTGCCAGCAGCATGAGGACAGTCGAAGAGACCCAGTACTTC. Its protein product is CASSMRTVEETQYF.

This clonotype was counted between two and nine times. The chain combines TRBV24-1 with TRBJ2-1, with a tentative D call TRBD2 (5 bases). Germline V CDR1 and CDR2: KGHDR, SFDVKD. The CDR3 length is 9 residues. V dropped 12 bases and J dropped 11 bases, with 10 bases sitting between them. In DNA, the CDR3 is TGTGCCGACGGAGGACAGCAGTTCTTC. This gives the protein CADGGQQFF.

This clonotype was recorded a few times. This chain joins TRBV27 and TRBJ1-6; D is possibly TRBD1 (5 bases). CDR1 is MNHEY, CDR2 SMNVEV, per germline (reference sequence). The CDR3 has 17 residues. Trimming removed 2 bases from V and 5 bases from J, with 16 bases in between. CDR3 sequence reads: CASSLNRGAPNNSPLHF. CDR3 nucleotides: TGTGCCAGCAGTTTAAATAGAGGGGCGCCTAATAATTCACCCCTCCACTTT.

V and J are TRBV3-1 and TRBJ2-1; no definite D call. CDR1 and CDR2 (germline): LGHDT, YNNKEL (reference sequence). The germline V and J ends were trimmed by 4 bases and 0 bases, with 16 bases remaining between them. The CDR3 loop spans 17 amino acids. CDR3 loop: CASSRFTGLSSYNEQFF. The CDR3 DNA reads as TGTGCCAGCAGCCGATTTACGGGCTTGAGCTCCTACAATGAGCAGTTCTTC.

The chain employs TRBV30 and TRBJ1-2; perhaps TRBD1 as D (5 bases). CDR1 and CDR2 (germline): GTSNPN, SVGIG (reference sequence). The germline V and J ends were trimmed by 0 bases and 7 bases, with 15 bases remaining between them. CDR3 length: 14 residues. The CDR3 bases are TGTGCCTGGAGTGTACTGGCAGGGAGGTCTGGCTACACCTTC. Its protein is CAWSVLAGRSGYTF.